This T cell receptor beta chain comes out of a study of blood T cell repertoires in COVID-19. Unmatched junction bases numbered 8, after V lost 5 bases and J lost 4 bases. Germline V gene sequence: CDR1 MNHEY, CDR2 SVGAGI. CDR3 length equals 15 residues. Measured with immunoSEQ multiplex PCR; TCRdb has only the in-frame clones, and not every one. The repertoire holds about 73,000 clones, roughly 83% seen once, with about 6.5% in the top ten. This sequence originates from a woman aged 55-69 years with acute or convalescent COVID-19. Sequences were obtained from peripheral blood. The J gene is TRBJ1-3, the V gene TRBV6-5, with 7 nucleotides matching TRBD1. The CDR3 sequence: CASSPDRVKGNTIYF. CDR3 sequence (DNA): TGTGCCAGCAGTCCCGACAGGGTGAAAGGAAACACCATATATTTT.